A selection of T cell receptor beta chains follows, all from one sample in a study of early T cells in non-severe SARS-CoV-2 infection. Using its own MiXCR run on the 5' RACE reads, TCRdb lists one record per CDR3 protein. The table includes around 76,000 distinct CDR3 sequences, more than 12% detected once. Here the sequenced sample was whole blood, taken at baseline. The receptors stem from an adult who was a healthcare worker with PCR-confirmed SARS-CoV-2 infection or an uninfected control (not recorded which). Each CDR3 is given with its conserved first and last residue. Each record gives: D gene, clone size, J gene, V gene, CDR3 protein, CDR3 DNA. D genes are given only for firm matches. Size is stated for part of the rows, as once, few or many counts, or as a class when the clone is expanded.

>TRBD1|many|TRBJ2-7|TRBV7-9
CASSETGDEQYF
TGTGCCAGCAGCGAAACAGGGGATGAGCAGTACTTC
>TRBD1|.|TRBJ1-1|TRBV7-8
CASSLGGQGDTEAFF
TGTGCCAGCAGCTTAGGGGGACAGGGGGACACTGAAGCTTTCTTT
>TRBD1|few|TRBJ1-3|TRBV25-1
CASSELRGQGGTLYF
TGTGCCAGCAGTGAATTGCGCGGACAGGGTGGGACCCTATATTTT
>.|.|TRBJ2-2|TRBV15
CATSRDRARGTGELFF
TGTGCCACCAGCAGAGATCGTGCGAGAGGAACCGGGGAGCTGTTTTTT
>TRBD2|.|TRBJ2-5|TRBV29-1
CSVEGFSSIGLAGVGTQYF
TGCAGCGTTGAAGGATTTTCCTCGATAGGACTAGCGGGAGTTGGGACCCAGTACTTC
>.|once|TRBJ2-1|TRBV4-2
CASSRQGVRRVNEQFF
TGTGCCAGCAGCCGGCAAGGGGTACGGAGGGTCAATGAGCAGTTCTTC
>TRBD1|once|TRBJ1-5|TRBV30
CAWDRGGGNQPQHF
TGTGCCTGGGACAGGGGTGGCGGCAATCAGCCCCAGCATTTT
>.|few|TRBJ1-2|TRBV28
CASTGRIYGYTF
TGTGCCAGCACTGGACGGATCTATGGCTACACCTTC
>.|many|TRBJ1-5|TRBV13
CASSYPLRGRGYSNQPQHF
TGTGCCAGCAGCTACCCCCTGCGGGGGAGGGGATATAGCAATCAGCCCCAGCATTTT
>.|many|TRBJ2-1|TRBV28
CASSLPFLEQFF
TGTGCCAGCAGTTTACCCTTCCTAGAGCAGTTCTTC
>TRBD1|many|TRBJ2-7|TRBV6-6
CASSVTGGLGEQYF
TGTGCCAGCAGCGTGACAGGGGGCCTCGGGGAGCAGTACTTC
>TRBD1|.|TRBJ1-6|TRBV28
CASNNRGYSPLHF
TGTGCCAGCAATAACAGGGGTTATTCACCCCTCCACTTT
>TRBD2|many|TRBJ2-7|TRBV6-6
CASSSRGLAYEQYF
TGTGCCAGCAGTTCCCGGGGACTAGCCTACGAGCAGTACTTC
>TRBD2|few|TRBJ2-1|TRBV3-1
CASSRASGYYNEQFF
TGTGCCAGCAGCAGGGCTAGCGGTTACTACAATGAGCAGTTCTTC
>TRBD1|few|TRBJ1-5|TRBV27
CASRGQGAYSNQPQHF
TGTGCCAGCCGGGGACAGGGGGCGTATAGCAATCAGCCCCAGCATTTT
>TRBD1|many|TRBJ2-1|TRBV18
CASSPPGTGAFNEQFF
TGTGCCAGCTCACCTCCCGGGACAGGGGCGTTCAATGAGCAGTTCTTC
>.|.|TRBJ2-7|TRBV18
CASSLGTGTYEQYF
TGTGCCAGCTCACTAGGGACGGGGACCTACGAGCAGTACTTC
>TRBD2|.|TRBJ2-1|TRBV5-1
CASSLGLAGGGDSYNEQFF
TGCGCCAGCAGCTTAGGACTAGCGGGAGGAGGGGACTCCTACAATGAGCAGTTCTTC
>.|.|TRBJ2-3|TRBV7-2
CASSLDGSSTDTQYF
TGTGCCAGCAGCTTAGATGGTTCCAGCACAGATACGCAGTATTTT
>.|many|TRBJ2-5|TRBV20-1
CSATPQGTQETQYF
TGCAGTGCTACCCCTCAAGGGACCCAAGAGACCCAGTACTTC
>.|many|TRBJ2-7|TRBV7-6
CASSLAVHEQYF
TGTGCCAGCAGCCTAGCAGTCCACGAGCAGTACTTC
>.|many|TRBJ2-7|TRBV5-5
CASSDPQEKVSYEQYF
TGTGCCAGCAGCGATCCACAGGAGAAAGTATCCTACGAGCAGTACTTC
>TRBD2|.|TRBJ2-5|TRBV18
CASSPLTSGQETQYF
TGTGCCAGCTCACCACTGACTAGCGGGCAAGAGACCCAGTACTTC
>TRBD2|few|TRBJ2-1|TRBV2
CASSEQLANYNEQFF
TGTGCCAGCAGTGAACAACTAGCGAACTACAATGAGCAGTTCTTC
>.|many|TRBJ1-1|TRBV24-1
CATSDFGETEAFF
TGTGCCACCAGTGATTTCGGTGAAACTGAAGCTTTCTTT
>TRBD2|.|TRBJ2-7|TRBV19
CASSDDPGLADSHPYEQYF
TGTGCCAGTAGTGACGACCCGGGACTAGCGGACTCCCACCCTTACGAGCAGTACTTC
>TRBD2|few|TRBJ2-1|TRBV20-1
CSARPQGRLANNEQFF
TGCAGTGCTAGGCCCCAAGGCAGACTAGCTAACAATGAGCAGTTCTTC
>.|many|TRBJ1-5|TRBV6-1
CAIRKGREDQPQHF
TGTGCCATCCGGAAGGGACGGGAGGATCAGCCCCAGCATTTT
>.|.|TRBJ2-7|TRBV20-1
CSAIRRPQGEQYF
TGCAGTGCTATTCGTCGGCCCCAGGGGGAGCAGTACTTC
>.|.|TRBJ2-7|TRBV5-4
CASSLVRGSSYEQYF
TGTGCCAGCAGCTTGGTAAGGGGGAGCTCCTACGAGCAGTACTTC
>.|once|TRBJ2-5|TRBV11-2
CASSPLVVQETQYF
TGTGCCAGCAGCCCCCTAGTAGTGCAAGAGACCCAGTACTTC
>.|few|TRBJ2-2|TRBV9
CASSPRGTNTGELFF
TGTGCCAGCAGCCCCCGGGGCACGAACACCGGGGAGCTGTTTTTT
>.|.|TRBJ1-6|TRBV6-4
CASSDVDGGNSPLHF
TGTGCCAGCAGTGACGTGGACGGTGGGAATTCACCCCTCCACTTT
>TRBD2|.|TRBJ2-7|TRBV6-6
CASSRSGTSGSYEQYF
TGTGCCAGCAGCCGATCCGGGACTAGCGGTTCCTACGAGCAGTACTTC